The 27 T cell receptor beta chains given below trace back to one sample, sequenced in a study of blood T cell repertoires in COVID-19. The method was immunoSEQ multiplex PCR; TCRdb's version includes in-frame clones alone and lacks a portion of them. The table shows over 250,000 clones, with over 75% occurring only once. What was sequenced was peripheral blood. These receptors were taken from a woman in her 70s with COVID-19, enrolled during active disease.

The rearrangement uses TRBV12-3 or TRBV12-4 and TRBJ1-2; D possibly corresponds to TRBD1 (5 bases). The V end was cut by 5 bases, the J end by 8 bases, with 12 bases between. The CDR3 extends over 12 amino acids. CDR3 bases: TGTGCCAGCAGTACCCAGGGCGGAGGCTACACCTTC. Its protein is CASSTQGGGYTF.

CDR3 protein: CASRGRDRGSGELFF. As DNA, the CDR3 is TGTGCCAGCAGAGGCCGGGACAGGGGGTCGGGGGAGCTGTTTTTT. The J gene is TRBJ2-2, the V gene TRBV2; 11 bases map to TRBD1. CDR1 and CDR2 (germline): SNHLY, FYNNEI. V lost 6 bases and J lost 8; bases outside the gene matches: 8. This CDR3 has 15 residues.

The rearrangement links TRBV3-1 (or the pseudogene TRBV3-2) to TRBJ1-3; weak D call: TRBD1 (6 bases). Trimming left V 4 bases short and J 1 base short, with 14 bases between. This CDR3 has 16 residues. Germline loops: CDR1 LGHDT, CDR2 YNNKEL (reference sequence). The CDR3 loop reads CASSRYGTSSGNTIYF. The CDR3 coding sequence is TGTGCCAGCAGCCGTTACGGGACATCTTCTGGAAACACCATATATTTT.

V gene TRBV3-1 (or the pseudogene TRBV3-2) combines with J gene TRBJ2-3; the D is unclear. The CDR3 length is 14 residues. V was shortened by 1 base and J by 1 base, with 6 bases between the two germline ends. CDR1 is LGHDT, CDR2 YNNKEL, per germline (reference sequence). The CDR3 nucleotides are TGTGCCAGCAGCCAAGCCCCAGGCACAGATACGCAGTATTTT. Its translation: CASSQAPGTDTQYF.

The chain has TRBV7-9 and TRBJ1-2; the D gene is possibly TRBD1 (5 bases). The CDR3 covers 15 residues. Germline V CDR1 and CDR2: SEHNR, FQNEAQ (reference sequence). V lost 1 base, J lost 6 bases, and 15 bases lay in between. CDR3 residues: CASSLGMGGSDGYTF. In DNA, the CDR3 is TGTGCCAGCAGCTTAGGCATGGGGGGTAGTGATGGCTACACCTTC.

This chain uses TRBV29-1 with TRBJ2-7; 10 bases map to TRBD1. Germline assignment: CDR1 SQVTM and CDR2 ANQGSEA. Losses at the gene ends were 7 bases for V and 2 bases for J; bases not matched to a gene: 5. The CDR3 has 13 residues. DNA for the CDR3: TGCAGCGGCTCCGGGACAGGGGCCTACGAGCAGTACTTC. As protein: CSGSGTGAYEQYF.

This clone was observed once. The chain recombines TRBV10-3 with TRBJ1-3, with D perhaps TRBD1 (5 bases). Germline lookup yields CDR1 ENHRY and CDR2 SYGVKD. The CDR3 length is 17 residues. With 0 bases removed from V and 1 base from J, the gap between germline ends came to 13 bases. DNA for the CDR3: TGTGCCATCAGTGAGTCGAACACGGGACTTTCTGGAAACACCATATATTTT. This translates into CAISESNTGLSGNTIYF.

This clone was seen a handful of times. The V call is TRBV7-3, the J call TRBJ2-7, with 9 positions matching TRBD1. Germline V lookup: CDR1 SGHTA, CDR2 FQGTGA. Trimming cost V 2 bases and J 5 bases; bases outside gene matches: 4. CDR3 length: 14 residues. The CDR3 sequence is CASSLGTGMNEQYF. As DNA, the CDR3 is TGTGCCAGCAGCTTAGGGACAGGGATGAACGAGCAGTACTTC. Full variable domain (outside the CDR3, taken from reference TRBV7-3 and TRBJ2-7): GAGVSQTPSNKVTEKGKYVELRCDPISGHTALYWYRQSLGQGPEFLIYFQGTGAADDSGLPNDRFFAVRPEGSVSTLKIQRTERGDSAVYLCASSLGTGMNEQYFGPGTRLTVT.

V and J are TRBV7-2 and TRBJ2-2; D perhaps matches TRBD2 (5 bases). The CDR3 is made up of 15 amino acids. Deletions cut 2 bases from V and 4 bases from J, with 11 bases between. CDR1 is SGHTA, CDR2 FQGNSA, per germline. CDR3 loop: CASSLLAHSTGELFF. The CDR3 DNA follows: TGTGCCAGCAGCTTATTAGCGCATAGCACCGGGGAGCTGTTTTTT.

This clone has a handful of counts. The chain links TRBV14 to TRBJ1-1, with D hard to call. Trimming stripped 6 bases from V and 7 bases from J, with 12 bases between. This CDR3 comprises 12 residues. The germline gives CDR1 SGHDN, CDR2 FVKESK. The CDR3 protein is CASSLPPGEAFF. In nucleotides, the CDR3 is TGTGCCAGCAGTCTCCCTCCCGGTGAAGCTTTCTTT.

In DNA, the CDR3 is TGTGCCAGCAGCCAAGAGGGGCCGCAGTATTTT. This translates into CASSQEGPQYF. V usage is TRBV3-1 (or the pseudogene TRBV3-2) and J usage is TRBJ2-3; D possibly corresponds to TRBD1 (5 bases). Germline V lookup: CDR1 LGHDT, CDR2 YNNKEL (reference sequence). Trimming took 0 bases from V and 10 from J, leaving 5 bases between them. The CDR3 runs 11 residues.

The chain combines TRBV4-1 with TRBJ2-7; D not resolved. Germline assignment: CDR1 MGHRA and CDR2 YSYEKL. There are 16 residues in the CDR3. V lost 3 bases and J 1 base, leaving 16 bases between the germline ends. The CDR3, as DNA: TGCGCCAGCAGCCAGATTTTTACCTCAGGATCCTACGAGCAGTACTTC. Encoded protein: CASSQIFTSGSYEQYF.

The chain joins TRBV19 to TRBJ2-3; tentatively, D is TRBD1 (5 bases). Germline-derived CDR1 and CDR2 are LNHDA and SQIVND (reference sequence). V lost 4 bases to trimming and J lost 1 base, with 15 bases between them. CDR3 length equals 16 residues. CDR3 sequence reads: CASSTSGNWGTDTQYF. CDR3 DNA: TGTGCCAGTAGTACGTCAGGGAATTGGGGCACAGATACGCAGTATTTT.

The genes are TRBV21-1 and TRBJ2-7; TRBD2, the D gene given by the table, was not confirmed from the DNA. TRBV21-1 is a pseudogene locus. This CDR3 is built from 17 residues. CDR3 sequence (DNA): TGTGCCAGCAGCAATTGCTGGGAGGATTCATGGTCCTACGAGCAGTACTTC. Its translation: CASSNCWEDSWSYEQYF.

This chain links TRBV25-1 with TRBJ2-7, with 8 bases matching TRBD2. This CDR3 is built from 16 residues. The V gene's germline CDR1 is MGHDK and CDR2 SYGVNS. Trimming took 2 bases from V and 4 from J; bases not matched to a gene: 10. The CDR3 DNA reads as TGTGCCAGCAGTGAACCCGTCCTTCGGGGGGGGTACGAGCAGTACTTC. Protein: CASSEPVLRGGYEQYF.

This rearrangement joins TRBV5-1 to TRBJ2-3, with 13 nucleotides matching TRBD2. Germline V gene sequence: CDR1 SGHRS, CDR2 YFSETQ. V was pared by 9 bases and J by 5 bases, with 12 bases of the junction left unmatched. The CDR3 runs to 16 residues. The CDR3 reads CAMWSGTSGKEDTQYF. The CDR3 nucleotides read TGCGCCATGTGGTCGGGGACTAGCGGGAAGGAAGATACGCAGTATTTT.

This chain uses TRBV24-1 with TRBJ2-5, with 9 positions matching TRBD2. Germline V gene lookup returns CDR1 KGHDR and CDR2 SFDVKD. V dropped 4 bases and J dropped 1; count of bases not matched to a gene: 3. This CDR3 region has 15 residues. In DNA, the CDR3 is TGTGCCACCAGTGAGAGCGGGAGGCTCCAAGAGACCCAGTACTTC. Its translation is CATSESGRLQETQYF.

The V and J genes are TRBV29-1 and TRBJ1-4; maybe TRBD1 (6 bases). Germline V gene lookup returns CDR1 SQVTM and CDR2 ANQGSEA. V gave up 3 bases and J gave up 6 bases, with 20 bases separating them. The CDR3 runs to 16 residues. The CDR3 is CSVDESWGRGDEKLFF. DNA for the CDR3: TGCAGCGTTGATGAATCCTGGGGGCGAGGGGATGAAAAACTGTTTTTT.

The gene calls are TRBV4-3 and TRBJ1-2; 8 bases agree with TRBD1. The CDR3 is 13 residues long. V shed 4 bases, J shed 7 bases, and the junction held 5 bases outside the gene matches. Per the germline V gene, CDR1 is LGHNA and CDR2 is YSLEER. DNA for the CDR3: TGCGCCAGCAGCCCAGGGGGCGTGGGTGGCTACACCTTC. Its translation is CASSPGGVGGYTF.

The chain employs TRBV29-1 and TRBJ2-3, with TRBD2 identical over 10 bases. Losses at the gene ends were 5 bases for V and 1 base for J; bases not matched to a gene: 3. The CDR3 sequence is 14 residues long. CDR1 SQVTM and CDR2 ANQGSEA come from the germline V gene. The CDR3 coding sequence is TGCAGCGTTCCGGGGACTAGCGGCACAGATACGCAGTATTTT. Translation: CSVPGTSGTDTQYF.

CDR3 in amino acids: CATPGGLSYEQYF. The CDR3 DNA reads as TGTGCCACTCCTGGGGGGTTGTCGTACGAGCAGTACTTC. The genes are TRBV28 and TRBJ2-7; tentatively, D is TRBD2 (6 bases). Trimming removed 10 bases at V and 4 bases at J, with 17 bases between. The length of the CDR3 is 13 residues. Germline CDR1 is MDHEN and CDR2 is SYDVKM. The variable domain in full, with the rest retrieved from reference TRBV28 and TRBJ2-7, is DVKVTQSSRYLVKRTGEKVFLECVQDMDHENMFWYRQDPGLGLRLIYFSYDVKMKEKGDIPEGYSVSREKKERFSLILESASTNQTSMYLCATPGGLSYEQYFGPGTRLTVT.

The V and J genes are TRBV30 and TRBJ2-7; 8 bases match TRBD1. This CDR3 has 15 amino acids. The junction had 11 bases not matched to a gene; V was cut back by 0 bases and J by 7 bases. Germline V gives CDR1 GTSNPN, CDR2 SVGIG (reference sequence). This CDR3 reads CAWSVIRQGIREQYF. The DNA for the CDR3 is TGTGCCTGGAGTGTAATAAGACAGGGGATCCGGGAGCAGTACTTC.

This chain connects TRBV6-4 to TRBJ2-3; 7 bases agree with TRBD1. CDR1 is MRHNA, CDR2 SNTAGT, per germline. V gave up 3 bases and J gave up 7 bases; unmatched junction bases: 7. This CDR3 contains 14 residues. The CDR3 spells CASSEMGQHHTQYF. The CDR3 nucleotides read TGTGCCAGCAGTGAGATGGGACAGCACCATACGCAGTATTTT.

The DNA of the CDR3 is TGTGCCAGCAGCCCGCGCCACCCGGAGAGTTCACCCCTCCACTTT. Amino acid sequence: CASSPRHPESSPLHF. The V call is TRBV6-5, the J call TRBJ1-6; the D is unclear. Trimming removed 6 bases from V and 9 bases from J, with 18 bases in between. The CDR3 is made up of 15 amino acids. Germline values: CDR1 MNHEY, CDR2 SVGAGI.

The J gene is TRBJ2-1, the V gene TRBV27, with 7 bases identical to TRBD2. The CDR3 covers 15 residues. CDR1 MNHEY and CDR2 SMNVEV come from the germline V gene (reference sequence). Trimming cost V 5 bases and J 10 bases; bases outside gene matches: 14. The CDR3 DNA is TGTGCCAGCAGTGGGGGAGGGGTAGGAAAGAGGGAGCAGTTCTTC. This codes for CASSGGGVGKREQFF.

The chain joins TRBV5-6 to TRBJ2-7, with TRBD2 as a possible D gene (6 bases). From germline, CDR1 is SGHDT and CDR2 YYEEEE. The CDR3 totals 14 residues. V lost 0 bases to trimming and J lost 3 bases, with 10 bases between them. The CDR3 is CASSLGQEGYEQYF. The DNA for the CDR3 is TGTGCCAGCAGCTTGGGGCAGGAGGGCTACGAGCAGTACTTC.

V and J are TRBV15 and TRBJ1-3; 8 bases are a match to TRBD1. With 3 bases clipped from V and 3 bases from J, the junction kept 4 bases outside the gene matches. CDR1 LNHNV and CDR2 YYDKDF come from the germline V gene (reference sequence). The CDR3 runs 15 residues. CDR3 amino acids: CATSSRRGLGNTIYF. DNA of the CDR3: TGTGCCACCAGCAGCCGCAGGGGGCTTGGAAACACCATATATTTT.